One sample yielded the 5 T cell receptor beta chains listed below, sequenced in a study of patients and donors after allogeneic stem cell transplantation. TCRdb fed the RT-PCR reads into MiXCR, producing one record per CDR3 protein. The table shows about 110,000 distinct CDR3 sequences, with approximately 40% occurring only once. The sample consisted of blood, either unsorted or a sorted T cell fraction (not recorded which). Receptors originate from a human donor who was either an allogeneic HSCT recipient or a stem cell or donor lymphocyte infusion donor (not recorded which). It is not recorded whose cells these are; they may come from a transplant donor.

Here the CDR3 reads CSARIGADQPQHF. The CDR3 nucleotides are TGCAGTGCTAGAATAGGGGCGGATCAGCCCCAGCATTTT. V is TRBV20-1 and J is TRBJ1-5; possibly TRBD1 for D (5 bases). Per the germline V gene, CDR1 is DFQATT and CDR2 is SNEGSKA (reference sequence). The CDR3 loop spans 13 amino acids. V shed 2 bases and J shed 5 bases, with 10 bases lying between them.

This clonotype showed up just a few times. The chain joins TRBV4-3 to TRBJ1-5; D is unclear. The CDR3 runs 14 residues. Germline CDR1 and CDR2: LGHNA and YSLEER. The V and J ends lost 0 bases and 7 bases respectively, with 10 bases between them. In nucleotides, the CDR3 is TGCGCCAGCAGCCAAGAAGTAAGTCGACAGCCCCAGCATTTT. Protein: CASSQEVSRQPQHF.

This clonotype turned up a few times. The chain uses TRBV6-6 and TRBJ1-3; TRBD1 might be the D (5 bases). The CDR3 runs to 18 residues. Per germline, CDR1 MNHNY and CDR2 SVGAGI (reference sequence). The V end lost 7 bases, the J end lost 0 bases, and 22 bases lay between the germline ends. CDR3 bases: TGTGCCAGCACCTCAAGGGGCCCCACCATTATCTCTGGAAACACCATATATTTT. Encoded protein: CASTSRGPTIISGNTIYF.

This clonotype was seen only a few times. The chain links TRBV4-3 to TRBJ2-2, with a tentative D call TRBD2 (6 bases). The CDR3 has 18 amino acids. Germline assignment: CDR1 LGHNA and CDR2 YSLEER. The ends were cut back, 0 bases at V and 3 bases at J, with 17 bases in the middle. CDR3 in amino acids: CASSQEAPGVTDTGELFF. CDR3 nucleotides: TGCGCCAGCAGCCAAGAAGCTCCGGGAGTTACGGACACCGGGGAGCTGTTTTTT.

The rearrangement joins TRBV20-1 to TRBJ2-7; TRBD1 might be the D (6 bases). Trimming removed 2 bases at V and 1 base at J, with 9 bases between. The CDR3 has 13 amino acids. Germline CDR1 and CDR2: DFQATT and SNEGSKA (reference sequence). CDR3 nucleotides: TGCAGTGCTAGACCCGGGACATCCTACGAGCAGTACTTC. Protein sequence: CSARPGTSYEQYF.